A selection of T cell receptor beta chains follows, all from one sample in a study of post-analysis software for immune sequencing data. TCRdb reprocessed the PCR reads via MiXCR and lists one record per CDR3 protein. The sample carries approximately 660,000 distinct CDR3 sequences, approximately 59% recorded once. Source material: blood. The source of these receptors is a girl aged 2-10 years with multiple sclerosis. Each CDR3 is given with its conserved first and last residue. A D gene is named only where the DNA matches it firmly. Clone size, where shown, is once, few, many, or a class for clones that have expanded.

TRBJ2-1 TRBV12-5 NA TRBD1 CASGSLDRSDNEQFF
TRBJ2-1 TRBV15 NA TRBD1 CATSRFTGDNEQFF
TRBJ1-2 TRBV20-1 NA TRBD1 CSARGQGDRGYTF
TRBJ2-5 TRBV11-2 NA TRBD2 CASSPGTTYEQETQYF
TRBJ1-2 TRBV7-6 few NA CASSLDLRGSYGYTF
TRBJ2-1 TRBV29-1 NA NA CSVVDYNEQFF
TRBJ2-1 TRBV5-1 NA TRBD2 CASSPPTSGGDNEQFF
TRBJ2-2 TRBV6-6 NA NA CASCGARTGELFF
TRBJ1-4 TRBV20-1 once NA CSARALATNEKLFF
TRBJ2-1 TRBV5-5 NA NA CASSQIQSSYNEQFF
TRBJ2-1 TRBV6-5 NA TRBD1 CASRYRTGNEQFF
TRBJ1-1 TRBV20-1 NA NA CSARASSGTTEAFF
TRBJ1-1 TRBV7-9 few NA CASSPSGVGTEAFF
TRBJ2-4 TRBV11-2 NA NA CASSLDRVEQYF
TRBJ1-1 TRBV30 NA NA CAYLGPEAFF
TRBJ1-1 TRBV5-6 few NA CASSSGRVNTEAFF
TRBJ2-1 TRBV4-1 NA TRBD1 CASSPGQGWENEQFF
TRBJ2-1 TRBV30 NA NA CAWGRTGVQFF
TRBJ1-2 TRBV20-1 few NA CSAGLGLDGYTF
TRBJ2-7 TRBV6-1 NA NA CASSEAPSIRYEQYF
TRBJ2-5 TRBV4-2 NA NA CASSQGSYQETQYF
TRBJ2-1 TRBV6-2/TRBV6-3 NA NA CASSSSSFYNEQFF
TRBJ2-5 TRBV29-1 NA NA CSVEEQTQETQYF
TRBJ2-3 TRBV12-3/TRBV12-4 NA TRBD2 CASSPSQGLLSTDAEYF
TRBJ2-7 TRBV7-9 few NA CASSPQAEVYEQYF
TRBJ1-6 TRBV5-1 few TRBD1 CASSLRGTVYSPLHF
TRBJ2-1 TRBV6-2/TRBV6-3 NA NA CASSYSKGLEPYNEQFF
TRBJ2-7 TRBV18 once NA CASSRRTGSYEQYF
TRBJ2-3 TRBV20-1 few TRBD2 CSARRLAGYRDTQYF
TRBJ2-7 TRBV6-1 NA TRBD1 CASSLTGTGETRAYNEQYF
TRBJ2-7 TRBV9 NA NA CASSPEDNFYEQYF
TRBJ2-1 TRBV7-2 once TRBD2 CASSQIPGLAIDEQFF
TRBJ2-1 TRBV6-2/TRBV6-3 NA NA CASSYVLVPYNEQFF
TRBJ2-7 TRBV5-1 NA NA CTSSLFSGPYEQYF
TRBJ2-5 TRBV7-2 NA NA CASSLQGHTQETQYF
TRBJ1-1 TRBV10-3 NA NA CAISESVGNTEAFF
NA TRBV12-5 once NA CASGLVGGPTAYEQYF
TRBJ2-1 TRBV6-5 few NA CASRIPPRGEQFF
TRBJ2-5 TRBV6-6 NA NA CASSGFGGVQETQYF
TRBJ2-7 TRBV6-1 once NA CASDRDSGRSYEQYF
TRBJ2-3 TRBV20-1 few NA CSARVRNGVTDTQYF